The sequence of this T cell receptor beta chain was determined in a study of T cell repertoires in cytomegalovirus infection. TCRdb used MiXCR to reprocess the reads, holding one entry per CDR3 protein. The sample yields 400,000 to 600,000 distinct CDR3 sequences, about 42% seen once. With regard to this clonotype: Its antigen is undetermined.

The material sequenced was cultured PBMCs, taken from culture after CMV antigen stimulation. The clonotype originates from a human donor in good health (CMV status not recorded). Some clones in this sample may be carry-over from other donors' samples.

The CDR3 DNA reads TGCGCCAGCACGGACGGACTTGAAGCTTTCTTT. Translating it yields CASTDGLEAFF. The V and J genes are TRBV5-1 and TRBJ1-1, with D unresolved. CDR1 and CDR2 from the germline V gene are SGHRS and YFSETQ. Between the trimmed V and J ends, which lost 6 bases and 7 bases, there was a span of 10 bases. The CDR3 spans 11 residues.